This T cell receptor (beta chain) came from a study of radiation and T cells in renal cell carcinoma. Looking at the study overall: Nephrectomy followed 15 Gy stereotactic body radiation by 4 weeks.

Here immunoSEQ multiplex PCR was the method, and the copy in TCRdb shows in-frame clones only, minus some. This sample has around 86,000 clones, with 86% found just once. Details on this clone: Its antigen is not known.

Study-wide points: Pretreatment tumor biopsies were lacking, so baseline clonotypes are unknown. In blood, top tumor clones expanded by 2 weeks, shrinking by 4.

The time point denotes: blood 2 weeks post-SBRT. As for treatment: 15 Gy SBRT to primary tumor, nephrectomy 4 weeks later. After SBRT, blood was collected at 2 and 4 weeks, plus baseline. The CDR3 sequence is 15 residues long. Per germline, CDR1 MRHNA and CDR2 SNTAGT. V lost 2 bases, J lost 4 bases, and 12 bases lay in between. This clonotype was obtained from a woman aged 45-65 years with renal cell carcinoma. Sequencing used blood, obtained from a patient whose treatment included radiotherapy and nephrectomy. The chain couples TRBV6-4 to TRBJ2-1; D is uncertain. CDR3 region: CASSDEAGRYNEQFF. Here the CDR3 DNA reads TGTGCCAGCAGTGACGAGGCTGGAAGATACAATGAGCAGTTCTTC.